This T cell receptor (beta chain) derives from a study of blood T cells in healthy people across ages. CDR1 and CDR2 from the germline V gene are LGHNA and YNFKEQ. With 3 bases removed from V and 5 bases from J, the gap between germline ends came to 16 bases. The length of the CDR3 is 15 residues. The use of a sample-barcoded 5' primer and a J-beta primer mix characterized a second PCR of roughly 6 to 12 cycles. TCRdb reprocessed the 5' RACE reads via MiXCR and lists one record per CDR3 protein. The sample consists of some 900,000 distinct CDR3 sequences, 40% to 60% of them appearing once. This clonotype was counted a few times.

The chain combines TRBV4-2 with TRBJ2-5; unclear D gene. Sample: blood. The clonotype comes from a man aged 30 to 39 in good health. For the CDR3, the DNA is TGTGCCAGCAGCCAGCCCTTTCCCCACGGGGAGACCCAGTACTTC. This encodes CASSQPFPHGETQYF.